This T cell receptor beta chain was retrieved from a study of blood T cell repertoires in COVID-19. The overall study: Some COVID-19 samples were acute and others convalescent; all came from the United States, Italy and Spain.

The CDR3 consists of 12 residues. CDR1 is SQVTM, CDR2 ANQGSEA, per germline. After removal of 7 bases from V and 9 bases from J, the junction contained 9 bases not matched to a gene. Original processing methods: Amplified reference gene primers provided the basis for estimating nucleated cell counts. Sequencing used immunoSEQ multiplex PCR; TCRdb keeps in-frame clones, though not all of them. Clonal size and the V and J genes are those of that table, whereas D and trimming came from the DNA. Of around 220,000 clones listed, roughly 80% are singletons. V is TRBV29-1 and J is TRBJ2-7; the match to TRBD1 covers 10 bases. This TCR was sampled from a woman aged 80 or over with acute or convalescent COVID-19. The specimen sequenced was peripheral blood. The CDR3 loop is CSASDRGFGQYF. CDR3 nucleotide sequence: TGCAGCGCCTCGGACAGGGGGTTCGGGCAGTACTTC.